The rows below give T cell receptor beta chains drawn from one sample of a study of cytomegalovirus exposure and HLA in healthy donors. Clones were sequenced by immunoSEQ multiplex PCR, and TCRdb holds only the in-frame ones, with some missing. Of roughly 110,000 clones listed, roughly 80% are singletons. Sequenced sample: PBMCs. These receptors were taken from a man between 40 and 49 years old in good health and CMV-seronegative. Both conserved end residues are part of each CDR3. A D gene is named only where the DNA matches it firmly. Only part of the rows carry a size: once, few, many, or a class if the clone is expanded.

CDR3aa	CDR3nt	j_gene	v_gene	abundance	d_gene
CATSRDLGGDNEQFF	TGTGCCACCAGCAGAGATCTGGGGGGGGACAATGAGCAGTTCTTC	TRBJ2-1	TRBV15	once	TRBD2
CASSFGQTSAYEQYF	TGTGCCAGCAGTTTCGGCCAGACATCTGCCTACGAGCAGTACTTC	TRBJ2-7	TRBV6-1	NA	NA
CASSLGQGNEKLFF	TGTGCCAGCAGCCTGGGACAGGGAAATGAAAAACTGTTTTTT	TRBJ1-4	TRBV28	once	TRBD1
CASSMGTGADGYTF	TGTGCCAGTAGTATGGGGACAGGGGCGGATGGCTACACCTTC	TRBJ1-2	TRBV19	NA	TRBD1
CASRTGTNTGELFF	TGCGCCAGCCGAACAGGGACGAACACCGGGGAGCTGTTTTTT	TRBJ2-2	TRBV10-2	NA	NA
CASSQRRVRGPYEQYF	TGCGCCAGCAGTCAAAGGAGGGTGCGGGGCCCCTACGAGCAGTACTTC	TRBJ2-7	TRBV23-1	NA	NA
CASSLGGQGSADTQYF	TGCGCCAGCAGCTTGGGGGGACAGGGGTCTGCAGATACGCAGTATTTT	TRBJ2-3	TRBV5-1	NA	TRBD1
CASSLGQGATNEKLFF	TGCGCCAGCAGCTTGGGACAGGGGGCAACTAATGAAAAACTGTTTTTT	TRBJ1-4	TRBV5-1	NA	TRBD1
CASSLGPTSGGAGEQFF	TGTGCCAGCAGCCTTGGGCCCACTAGCGGGGGGGCCGGTGAGCAGTTCTTC	TRBJ2-1	TRBV4-2	NA	TRBD2
CATSTGQVNTEAFF	TGTGCCACCAGCACGGGACAGGTGAACACTGAAGCTTTCTTT	TRBJ1-1	TRBV15	NA	TRBD1
CASSGGVGSYEQYF	TGTGCCAGCTCAGGAGGGGTCGGTTCCTACGAGCAGTACTTC	TRBJ2-7	TRBV18	NA	NA
CASSKTGAANTEAFF	TGTGCCAGCAGCAAGACAGGGGCCGCGAACACTGAAGCTTTCTTT	TRBJ1-1	TRBV5-6	few	TRBD1
CASRADRNSGGYTF	TGTGCCAGCAGAGCAGACAGGAACTCTGGGGGCTACACCTTC	TRBJ1-2	TRBV2	NA	NA
CASSLRTGTDTQYF	TGTGCCAGCAGCTTAAGGACAGGCACAGATACGCAGTATTTT	TRBJ2-3	TRBV7-2	few	NA
CASSVTRWETQYF	TGCGCCAGCAGCGTGACCAGGTGGGAGACCCAGTACTTC	TRBJ2-5	TRBV4-1	few	NA
CASSEFGGTEAFF	TGCGCCAGCAGTGAGTTCGGGGGAACTGAAGCTTTCTTT	TRBJ1-1	TRBV10-1	NA	NA
CASSYEVDREAFF	TGTGCCAGCAGCTACGAGGTGGACAGGGAAGCTTTCTTT	TRBJ1-1	TRBV7-8	few	TRBD1
CASSLSRGPGGYNEQFF	TGTGCCAGCAGTTTATCGAGGGGGCCCGGCGGGTACAATGAGCAGTTCTTC	TRBJ2-1	TRBV27	NA	TRBD1
CASSEAYNRQVVSGYTF	TGTGCCAGCAGTGAAGCGTATAATCGCCAGGTTGTATCTGGCTACACCTTC	TRBJ1-2	TRBV6-1	NA	NA
CASSPRTGDGTDTQYF	TGTGCCAGCAGCCCGAGGACAGGGGACGGCACAGATACGCAGTATTTT	TRBJ2-3	TRBV9	NA	TRBD1
CASSQDRPGETQYF	TGCGCCAGCAGCCAAGATCGTCCCGGGGAGACCCAGTACTTC	TRBJ2-5	TRBV4-1	once	NA
CATGQGPHIQYF	TGTGCCACGGGACAGGGTCCTCACATTCAGTACTTC	TRBJ2-4	TRBV2	NA	TRBD1
CASSRDRGGEKLFF	TGTGCCAGCAGCAGGGACAGGGGGGGTGAAAAACTGTTTTTT	TRBJ1-4	TRBV5-5	NA	TRBD1
CSVEDRGRGADTQYF	TGCAGCGTTGAAGATAGAGGAAGGGGCGCAGATACGCAGTATTTT	TRBJ2-3	TRBV29-1	once	NA
CATPGTGKDTQYF	TGTGCCACCCCCGGGACAGGGAAAGATACGCAGTATTTT	TRBJ2-3	TRBV6-1	few	TRBD1